Below, 21 T cell receptor beta chains from the same sample are listed, as sequenced in a study of blood T cells in healthy people across ages. The use of a sample-barcoded 5' primer and a J-beta primer mix characterized a second PCR of roughly 6 to 12 cycles. TCRdb itself ran the 5' RACE reads through MiXCR, one entry per CDR3 protein. The sample lists fewer than 800,000 distinct CDR3 sequences, 20% to 30% occurring once. The sample was also reused in another study, on T cells of mothers and their children.

The sequenced sample consisted of blood. The source of these receptors is a boy younger than 18 in good health.

This rearrangement joins TRBV6-1 to TRBJ1-2; TRBD1 matches 7 bases. CDR1 and CDR2 (germline): MNHNS, SASEGT. Trimming took 6 bases from V and 7 from J; bases not matched to a gene: 14. This CDR3 region has 15 residues. CDR3 DNA sequence: TGTGCCAGCAGCCCAACCTACAGGGGTGCGGTTGGCTACACCTTC. This sequence encodes CASSPTYRGAVGYTF.

Ten or more counts support this clonotype. V is TRBV12-3 or TRBV12-4 and J is TRBJ2-7; 7 bases line up with TRBD2. The CDR3 totals 12 residues. V lost 6 bases, J lost 3 bases, and 2 bases stayed unmatched. This chain's CDR3 is CASSPSGYEQYF. DNA for the CDR3: TGTGCCAGCAGCCCTAGCGGCTACGAGCAGTACTTC.

This clonotype appeared many times. The V and J genes are TRBV6-6 and TRBJ1-2; the D is unclear. V lost 4 bases and J lost 0, with 6 bases in between. The V gene's germline CDR1 is MNHNY and CDR2 SVGAGI (reference sequence). This CDR3 spans 13 amino acids. CDR3 amino acids: CASSSDSNYGYTF. The CDR3 DNA reads as TGTGCCAGCAGTTCTGACTCTAACTATGGCTACACCTTC.

This clonotype has just a few counts. The chain joins TRBV7-9 to TRBJ2-7; 7 bases line up with TRBD2. CDR3 size: 14 residues. The V gene end was trimmed by 1 base and the J gene end by 6 bases; junction bases not matched to a gene: 6. CDR1 and CDR2 from the germline V gene are SEHNR and FQNEAQ (reference sequence). The CDR3 coding sequence is TGTGCCAGCAGCTTAGACGGCAGGGAGGGCGAGCAGTACTTC. It codes for CASSLDGREGEQYF. Drawing the rest from reference TRBV7-9 and TRBJ2-7, the complete variable domain is DTGVSQNPRHKITKRGQNVTFRCDPISEHNRLYWYRQTLGQGPEFLTYFQNEAQLEKSRLLSDRFSAERPKGSFSTLEIQRTEQGDSAMYLCASSLDGREGEQYFGPGTRLTVT.

This clonotype was counted a few times. The chain carries TRBV7-2 and TRBJ1-1; no definite D call. V shed 4 bases and J shed 5 bases, with 14 bases lying between them. The CDR3 sequence is 14 residues long. Germline V CDR1 and CDR2: SGHTA, FQGNSA. The CDR3 protein is CASSSRGVGTEAFF. DNA of the CDR3: TGTGCCAGCAGCTCCCGGGGAGTGGGTACTGAAGCTTTCTTT.

V is TRBV5-1 and J is TRBJ2-2; D possibly corresponds to TRBD2 (5 bases). Germline V gives CDR1 SGHRS, CDR2 YFSETQ. CDR3 length equals 15 residues. V lost 5 bases to trimming and J lost 5 bases, with 16 bases between them. The CDR3 nucleotides read TGCGCCAGCAGAATCGGGGAAGGGTTGACCGGGGAGCTGTTTTTT. This codes for CASRIGEGLTGELFF.

This clonotype has only a few counts. V and J are TRBV29-1 and TRBJ2-1; D perhaps matches TRBD1 (5 bases). The CDR3 is made up of 12 amino acids. Trimming shortened V by 8 bases and J by 12 bases, and 20 bases separated the two germline ends. CDR1 is SQVTM, CDR2 ANQGSEA, per germline. In DNA form, the CDR3 reads TGCAGCCTACGGACCCAGGGATGGGTGCAGTTCTTC. Its translation is CSLRTQGWVQFF.

V gene TRBV6-5 combines with J gene TRBJ1-4, with 9 bases matching TRBD1. The V gene end was trimmed by 8 bases and the J gene end by 7 bases; junction bases not matched to a gene: 8. CDR1 MNHEY and CDR2 SVGAGI come from the germline V gene. The CDR3 has 14 amino acids. In DNA form, the CDR3 reads TGTGCCAGCGGGGGGACAGGGCGTTTTGAAAAACTGTTTTTT. Residues: CASGGTGRFEKLFF.

The chain combines TRBV20-1 with TRBJ2-5, with 10 positions matching TRBD2. The DNA end is more similar to TRBJ2-1, so the J call may be wrong. The germline CDR1 and CDR2 sequences are DFQATT and SNEGSKA (reference sequence). This CDR3 has 14 amino acids. The CDR3 sequence: CSGDPLAGINEQFF. In DNA form, the CDR3 reads TGCAGTGGAGACCCACTAGCGGGGATTAATGAGCAGTTCTTC.

V is TRBV10-3 and J is TRBJ1-2; the match to TRBD1 covers 8 bases. The V gene's germline CDR1 is ENHRY and CDR2 SYGVKD. J gave up 8 bases and V 4 bases, and 18 bases lay outside the gene matches. The CDR3 runs to 17 residues. DNA for the CDR3: TGTGCCATCAGTGCCCCGAGCGGCCCCAGACAGGGGCGAGGCTACACCTTC. It translates to CAISAPSGPRQGRGYTF.

This clonotype occurred a few times. The CDR3 DNA reads as TGTGCCACCAGCCAAAGACAGGGGAGCTATGGCTACACCTTC. This gives the protein CATSQRQGSYGYTF. The chain joins TRBV15 to TRBJ1-2; 8 bases match TRBD1. J was trimmed by 4 bases and V by 5 bases; bases with no gene match: 6. The CDR3 runs 14 residues. The V gene's germline CDR1 is LNHNV and CDR2 YYDKDF (reference sequence). Drawing the rest from reference TRBV15 and TRBJ1-2, the complete variable domain is DAMVIQNPRYQVTQFGKPVTLSCSQTLNHNVMYWYQQKSSQAPKLLFHYYDKDFNNEADTPDNFQSRRPNTSFCFLDIRSPGLGDTAMYLCATSQRQGSYGYTFGSGTRLTVV.

This clonotype was detected only a few times. The rearrangement joins TRBV29-1 to TRBJ2-5; weak D call: TRBD1 (5 bases). Germline CDR1 SQVTM, CDR2 ANQGSEA. This CDR3 has 14 amino acids. V lost 5 bases, J lost 5 bases, and 18 bases lay in between. The CDR3 bases are TGCAGCGTTACAGGCCGGATGGTGAGGGAGACCCAGTACTTC. This encodes CSVTGRMVRETQYF.

This clonotype was detected a few times. V is TRBV5-1 and J is TRBJ2-1; D uncertain. The V end was cut by 0 bases, the J end by 3 bases, with 13 bases between. The germline V gene has CDR1 SGHRS and CDR2 YFSETQ. This CDR3 is 16 amino acids long. This CDR3 reads CASSLAGGSLYNEQFF. The CDR3 DNA reads as TGCGCCAGCAGCTTGGCTGGCGGTTCCCTCTACAATGAGCAGTTCTTC.

This clonotype turned up a few times. The rearrangement uses TRBV13 and TRBJ2-5, with 15 bases matching TRBD2. Looked up from germline, CDR1 is PRHDT and CDR2 is FYEKMQ (reference sequence). This CDR3 has 19 residues. With 5 bases clipped from V and 0 bases from J, the junction kept 10 bases outside the gene matches. The CDR3 DNA reads TGTGCCAGCAGCCCCGGGACTAGCGGGGGGCAGAGGTACCAAGAGACCCAGTACTTC. It translates to CASSPGTSGGQRYQETQYF.

This clonotype has more than one count but fewer than ten. The chain carries TRBV20-1 and TRBJ2-1, with D perhaps TRBD2 (5 bases). There are 13 residues in the CDR3. V was pared by 3 bases and J by 5 bases, with 11 bases between. Germline assignment: CDR1 DFQATT and CDR2 SNEGSKA (reference sequence). The CDR3 coding sequence is TGCAGTGCTAGGAGCGGACTTAACAATGAGCAGTTCTTC. Amino acids: CSARSGLNNEQFF.

This clonotype was seen only a few times. V is TRBV4-3 and J is TRBJ2-1; 8 bases agree with TRBD2. V gave up 0 bases and J gave up 2 bases; unmatched junction bases: 6. In germline, CDR1 is LGHNA, CDR2 YSLEER. This CDR3 comprises 17 residues. In nucleotides, the CDR3 is TGCGCCAGCAGCCAAGATCGGTTTAGCGGGGCCTACAATGAGCAGTTCTTC. The encoded protein is CASSQDRFSGAYNEQFF.

This sequence joins TRBV6-5 and TRBJ2-2, with D possibly matching TRBD2 (7 bases). The V end was cut by 7 bases, the J end by 2 bases, with 14 bases between. The CDR3 is made up of 15 amino acids. The germline CDR1 and CDR2 sequences are MNHEY and SVGAGI. The CDR3 here is CASTRGGGNTGELFF. The CDR3 DNA reads as TGTGCCAGCACGAGGGGGGGAGGCAACACCGGGGAGCTGTTTTTT.

This chain connects TRBV11-2 to TRBJ1-3; the match to TRBD1 covers 8 bases. Germline CDR1 SGHAT, CDR2 FQNNGV. J gave up 1 base and V 2 bases, and 1 base lay outside the gene matches. CDR3 length: 15 residues. The CDR3: CASSLNRGSGNTIYF. CDR3 in DNA: TGTGCCAGCAGCTTAAACAGGGGGTCTGGAAACACCATATATTTT.

This chain joins TRBV6-1 and TRBJ2-5; weak D call: TRBD1 (8 bases). The CDR3 covers 18 residues. V lost 7 bases, J lost 5 bases, and 29 bases lay in between. Germline CDR1 is MNHNS and CDR2 is SASEGT. Here the CDR3 DNA reads TGTGCCAGCAACCCACAGGGGGAGATAGCTAGCGGCGAGGAGACCCAGTACTTC. Translating it yields CASNPQGEIASGEETQYF.

The chain couples TRBV7-6 to TRBJ1-6; TRBD1 might be the D (6 bases). Germline V gene data show CDR1 as SGHVS and CDR2 as FNYEAQ. The V and J ends lost 2 bases and 9 bases respectively, with 8 bases between them. The CDR3 length is 13 residues. CDR3 DNA sequence: TGTGCCAGCAGCTTACAGGGGACTTCACCCCTCCACTTT. Its protein is CASSLQGTSPLHF.

This clonotype has only a few counts. V is TRBV7-2 and J is TRBJ2-1; the D is unclear. CDR1 is SGHTA and CDR2 is FQGNSA in the germline V gene. Trimming took off 2 bases at V and 8 bases at J, with 10 bases between the two ends. The CDR3 covers 13 residues. CDR3 residues: CASSLQFSDEQFF. The CDR3 nucleotides are TGTGCCAGCAGCTTACAGTTCTCGGATGAGCAGTTCTTC.